The 17 T cell receptor beta chains below come from one sample, sequenced in a study of T cells in Graves' hyperthyroidism and ophthalmopathy. Amplification of TCR beta CDR3 regions was performed using RNA transcripts as template. The HTBI primer set was used in a first-round RT-PCR of the TCR CDR3. TCRdb independently ran MiXCR on the multiplex PCR reads; one entry per CDR3 protein. The sample lists about 520,000 distinct CDR3 sequences; approximately 25% were seen once. Sequenced input: blood. These TCRs come from a woman under 40 with Graves' ophthalmopathy.

The rearrangement joins TRBV18 to TRBJ2-7, with a weak D call TRBD1 (6 bases). This CDR3 is 13 amino acids long. V dropped 5 bases and J dropped 3 bases, with 11 bases sitting between them. The V gene's germline CDR1 is KGHSH and CDR2 LQKENI. The CDR3 loop reads CASSGQNNYEQYF. CDR3 DNA: TGTGCCAGCTCAGGACAGAACAACTACGAGCAGTACTTC.

This clonotype was recorded at least ten times. The chain is built from TRBV13 and TRBJ2-7; weak D call: TRBD1 (5 bases). The germline V gene has CDR1 PRHDT and CDR2 FYEKMQ (reference sequence). CDR3 length equals 11 residues. The V gene lost 3 bases and the J gene lost 7 bases, with 7 bases spanning the gap. CDR3 DNA sequence: TGTGCCAGCAGCTTTGCAGGGGAGCAGTACTTC. Translation gives CASSFAGEQYF.

At least ten counts were recorded for this clonotype. V usage is TRBV6-1 and J usage is TRBJ2-5; a weak D match, TRBD1 (5 bases). The CDR3 is made up of 14 amino acids. The germline gives CDR1 MNHNS, CDR2 SASEGT. Trimming shortened V by 3 bases and J by 5 bases, and 13 bases separated the two germline ends. CDR3 coding DNA: TGTGCCAGCAGTGATGTAAAGGGGATGGAGACCCAGTACTTC. Its translation is CASSDVKGMETQYF.

The V and J genes are TRBV20-1 and TRBJ2-7; 10 bases line up with TRBD2. V shed 5 bases, J shed 0 bases, and the junction held 7 bases outside the gene matches. The CDR3 is made up of 15 amino acids. Germline CDR1 DFQATT, CDR2 SNEGSKA (reference sequence). DNA for the CDR3: TGCAGTGCTGCCCCCGGGACTAGCGACTCCTACGAGCAGTACTTC. It codes for CSAAPGTSDSYEQYF.

This clonotype was seen repeatedly, ten times or more. The chain is built from TRBV7-2 and TRBJ2-5; possible D gene TRBD2, 6 bases. The CDR3 sequence is 13 residues long. Germline CDR1 and CDR2: SGHTA and FQGNSA. V gave up 2 bases and J gave up 5 bases, with 9 bases separating them. CDR3 amino acids: CASSLMAGETQYF. Here the CDR3 DNA reads TGTGCCAGCAGCTTAATGGCGGGGGAGACCCAGTACTTC.

This clonotype was found many times. V is TRBV15 and J is TRBJ2-2; 9 bases map to TRBD2. V dropped 4 bases and J dropped 4; count of bases not matched to a gene: 7. CDR3 size: 16 residues. Germline V gene lookup returns CDR1 LNHNV and CDR2 YYDKDF (reference sequence). Here the CDR3 reads CATSTPRGGATGELFF. Written as DNA, the CDR3 is TGTGCCACCAGCACTCCGCGGGGGGGGGCCACCGGGGAGCTGTTTTTT.

The chain carries TRBV28 and TRBJ2-1; D might be TRBD1 or TRBD2, each matching 5 bases. Germline lookup yields CDR1 MDHEN and CDR2 SYDVKM. V was cut by 10 bases and J by 6 bases, with 22 bases left in between. The CDR3 is made up of 15 amino acids. CDR3 sequence reads: CATSVGGTSFNEQFF. The CDR3, as DNA: TGTGCCACCTCGGTTGGGGGTACCTCTTTCAATGAGCAGTTCTTC.

This clonotype was observed at least ten times. This chain joins TRBV2 and TRBJ2-2; no firm D call. The CDR3 is made up of 13 amino acids. Germline V gene sequence: CDR1 SNHLY, CDR2 FYNNEI. The V and J ends lost 2 bases and 6 bases respectively, with 7 bases between them. CDR3 in amino acids: CASSEKQPGELFF. For the CDR3, the DNA is TGTGCCAGCAGTGAAAAGCAGCCCGGGGAGCTGTTTTTT. The complete variable domain, with remaining parts taken from reference TRBV2 and TRBJ2-2, reads EPEVTQTPSHQVTQMGQEVILRCVPISNHLYFYWYRQILGQKVEFLVSFYNNEISEKSEIFDDQFSVERPDGSNFTLKIRSTKLEDSAMYFCASSEKQPGELFFGEGSRLTVL.

The chain recombines TRBV19 with TRBJ2-7; no firm D call. With 5 bases removed from V and 0 bases from J, the gap between germline ends came to 14 bases. This CDR3 has 15 residues. Germline-derived CDR1 and CDR2 are LNHDA and SQIVND (reference sequence). Here the CDR3 DNA reads TGTGCCAGTAGTCATGTTAGTACAGACTCCTACGAGCAGTACTTC. It yields the protein CASSHVSTDSYEQYF.

Many counts were recorded for this clonotype. This sequence joins TRBV7-9 and TRBJ1-2; the D is unclear. This CDR3 has 13 residues. From germline, CDR1 is SEHNR and CDR2 FQNEAQ (reference sequence). V was cut by 7 bases and J by 1 base, with 10 bases left in between. The CDR3 is CASTDINNYGYTF. CDR3 bases: TGTGCCAGCACTGACATCAATAACTATGGCTACACCTTC.

This sequence joins TRBV11-1 and TRBJ2-7; no clear D gene. The CDR3 has 15 residues. V was cut by 1 base and J by 1 base, with 11 bases left in between. Germline CDR1 and CDR2: SGHAT and FQDESV (reference sequence). CDR3 sequence (DNA): TGTGCCAGCAGCTTAGGTGACTTACCGTCCTACGAGCAGTACTTC. It codes for CASSLGDLPSYEQYF.

The chain uses TRBV11-2 and TRBJ2-5; D uncertain. Germline V gene data show CDR1 as SGHAT and CDR2 as FQNNGV. Trimming took 5 bases from V and 5 from J, leaving 15 bases between them. The CDR3 sequence is 14 residues long. The CDR3 region has the DNA TGTGCCAGCAGCCCACTGGACCGGCGGGAGACCCAGTACTTC. Encoded protein: CASSPLDRRETQYF.

This clonotype was seen at least ten times. The rearrangement links TRBV5-4 to TRBJ1-2; tentatively, D is TRBD1 (5 bases). This CDR3 is built from 13 residues. Looked up from germline, CDR1 is SGHNT and CDR2 is YYREEE (reference sequence). V was pared by 0 bases and J by 8 bases, with 11 bases between. The CDR3 here is CASSLVAGWGYTF. The CDR3 bases are TGTGCCAGCAGCTTGGTGGCAGGGTGGGGCTACACCTTC.

The chain is built from TRBV20-1 and TRBJ2-5; tentatively, D is TRBD1 (6 bases). The CDR3 has 14 residues. The V gene lost 6 bases and the J gene lost 2 bases, with 16 bases spanning the gap. The germline CDR1 and CDR2 sequences are DFQATT and SNEGSKA (reference sequence). The CDR3 region is CSAARQGQQETQYF. The CDR3 nucleotides are TGCAGTGCAGCACGCCAGGGACAACAAGAGACCCAGTACTTC.

This clonotype was detected many times. The chain couples TRBV6-5 to TRBJ1-1; weak D call: TRBD1 (5 bases). Trimming took 2 bases from V and 4 from J, leaving 20 bases between them. Germline-derived CDR1 and CDR2 are MNHEY and SVGAGI. The CDR3 spans 17 residues. The CDR3: CASSYGRAGGDGTEAFF. The CDR3 DNA is TGTGCCAGCAGTTACGGCCGGGCGGGGGGAGATGGCACTGAAGCTTTCTTT.

This clonotype has ten or more counts. The CDR3 bases are TGTGCCAGCAGCCTGAACCCCGGGACAGGGCTAACCACATATGGCTACACCTTC. Its protein is CASSLNPGTGLTTYGYTF. The rearrangement joins TRBV6-2 or TRBV6-3 to TRBJ1-2; 9 positions agree with TRBD1. V shed 6 bases and J 5 bases; nucleotides not matched to a gene: 19. The CDR3 has 18 amino acids. CDR1 and CDR2 (germline): MNHEY, SVGEGT.

Many counts were recorded for this clonotype. V usage is TRBV27 and J usage is TRBJ1-2; possible D gene TRBD1, 6 bases. Germline CDR1 MNHEY, CDR2 SMNVEV (reference sequence). This CDR3 spans 13 amino acids. V was clipped by 5 bases and J by 5 bases, with 12 bases between them. The CDR3 loop reads CASSPRTDYGYTF. The DNA of the CDR3 is TGTGCCAGCAGTCCCCGGACAGATTATGGCTACACCTTC.